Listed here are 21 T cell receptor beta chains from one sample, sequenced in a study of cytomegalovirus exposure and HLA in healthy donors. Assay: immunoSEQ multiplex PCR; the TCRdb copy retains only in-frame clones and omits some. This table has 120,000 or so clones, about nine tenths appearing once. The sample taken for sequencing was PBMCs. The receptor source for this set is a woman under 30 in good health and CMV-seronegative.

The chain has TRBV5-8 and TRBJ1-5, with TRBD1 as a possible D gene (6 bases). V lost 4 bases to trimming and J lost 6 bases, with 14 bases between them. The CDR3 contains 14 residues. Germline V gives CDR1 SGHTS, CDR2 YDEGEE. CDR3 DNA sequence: TGTGCCAGCAGCCTCACAGGGTATTTTCAGCCCCAGCATTTT. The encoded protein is CASSLTGYFQPQHF.

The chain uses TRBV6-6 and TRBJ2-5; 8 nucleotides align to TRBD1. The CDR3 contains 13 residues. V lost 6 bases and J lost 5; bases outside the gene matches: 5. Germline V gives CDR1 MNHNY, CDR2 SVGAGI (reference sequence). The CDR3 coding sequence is TGTGCCAGCAGGGCAGGGGGCTTTGAGACCCAGTACTTC. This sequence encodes CASRAGGFETQYF.

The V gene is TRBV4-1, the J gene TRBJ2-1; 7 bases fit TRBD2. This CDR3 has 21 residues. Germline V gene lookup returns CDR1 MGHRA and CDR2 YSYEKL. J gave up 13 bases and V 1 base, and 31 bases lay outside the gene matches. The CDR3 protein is CASSQAPYIPKRAGVYVSQFF. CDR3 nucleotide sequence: TGCGCCAGCAGCCAAGCACCCTATATTCCAAAGCGGGCGGGAGTTTATGTAAGCCAGTTCTTC.

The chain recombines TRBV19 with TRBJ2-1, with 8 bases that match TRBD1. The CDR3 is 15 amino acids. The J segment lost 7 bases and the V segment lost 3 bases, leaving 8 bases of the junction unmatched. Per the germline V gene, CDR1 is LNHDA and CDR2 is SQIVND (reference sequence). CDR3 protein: CASSMFTGGRNEQFF. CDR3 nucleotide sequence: TGTGCCAGTAGTATGTTTACAGGGGGTCGGAATGAGCAGTTCTTC.

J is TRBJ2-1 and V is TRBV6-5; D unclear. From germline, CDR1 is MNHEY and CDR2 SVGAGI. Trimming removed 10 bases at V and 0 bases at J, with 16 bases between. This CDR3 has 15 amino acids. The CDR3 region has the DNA TGTGCCACCAAAATCGACTTTGGCTCCTACAATGAGCAGTTCTTC. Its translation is CATKIDFGSYNEQFF.

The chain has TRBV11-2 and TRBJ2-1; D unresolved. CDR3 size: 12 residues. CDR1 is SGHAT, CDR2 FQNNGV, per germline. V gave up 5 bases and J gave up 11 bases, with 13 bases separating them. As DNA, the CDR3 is TGTGCCAGCAGCCCGCAAGTTAGTCAGCAGTTCTTC. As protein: CASSPQVSQQFF. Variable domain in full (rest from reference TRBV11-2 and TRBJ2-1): EAGVAQSPRYKIIEKRQSVAFWCNPISGHATLYWYQQILGQGPKLLIQFQNNGVVDDSQLPKDRFSAERLKGVDSTLKIQPAKLEDSAVYLCASSPQVSQQFFGPGTRLTVL.

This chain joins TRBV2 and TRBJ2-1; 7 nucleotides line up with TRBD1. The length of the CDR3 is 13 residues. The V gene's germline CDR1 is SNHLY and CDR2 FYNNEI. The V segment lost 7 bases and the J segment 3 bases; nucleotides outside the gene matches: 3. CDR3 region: CASMSGGYNEQFF. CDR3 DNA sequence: TGTGCCAGCATGTCAGGGGGCTACAATGAGCAGTTCTTC.

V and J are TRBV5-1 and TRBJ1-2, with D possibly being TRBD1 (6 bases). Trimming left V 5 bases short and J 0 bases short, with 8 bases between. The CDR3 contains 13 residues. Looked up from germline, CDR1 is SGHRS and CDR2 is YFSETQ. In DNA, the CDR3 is TGCGCCAGCAGGGGACACTCTAACTATGGCTACACCTTC. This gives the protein CASRGHSNYGYTF.

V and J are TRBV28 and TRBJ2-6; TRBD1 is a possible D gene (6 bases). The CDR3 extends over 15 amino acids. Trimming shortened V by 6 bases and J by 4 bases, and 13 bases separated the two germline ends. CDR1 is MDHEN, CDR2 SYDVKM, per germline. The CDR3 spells CASRITGPGANVLTF. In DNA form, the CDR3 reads TGTGCCAGCAGGATAACAGGGCCCGGGGCCAACGTCCTGACTTTC.

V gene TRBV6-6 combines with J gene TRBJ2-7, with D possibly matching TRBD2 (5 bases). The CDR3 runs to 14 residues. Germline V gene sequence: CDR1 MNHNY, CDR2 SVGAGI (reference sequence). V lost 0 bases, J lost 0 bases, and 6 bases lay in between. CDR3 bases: TGTGCCAGCAGTTACTCCGGACTCTCCTACGAGCAGTACTTC. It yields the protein CASSYSGLSYEQYF.

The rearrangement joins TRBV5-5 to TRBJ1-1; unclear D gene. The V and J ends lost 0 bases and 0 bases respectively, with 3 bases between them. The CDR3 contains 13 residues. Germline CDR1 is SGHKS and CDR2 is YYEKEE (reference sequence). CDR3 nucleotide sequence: TGTGCCAGCAGCTTGGCTCTGAACACTGAAGCTTTCTTT. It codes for CASSLALNTEAFF.

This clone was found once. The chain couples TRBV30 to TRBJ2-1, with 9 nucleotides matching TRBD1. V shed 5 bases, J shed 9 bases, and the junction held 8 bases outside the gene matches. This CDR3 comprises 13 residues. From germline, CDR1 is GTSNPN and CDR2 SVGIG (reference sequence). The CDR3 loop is CAWSGTGRFEQFF. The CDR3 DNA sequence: TGTGCCTGGTCAGGGACAGGGCGGTTTGAGCAGTTCTTC.

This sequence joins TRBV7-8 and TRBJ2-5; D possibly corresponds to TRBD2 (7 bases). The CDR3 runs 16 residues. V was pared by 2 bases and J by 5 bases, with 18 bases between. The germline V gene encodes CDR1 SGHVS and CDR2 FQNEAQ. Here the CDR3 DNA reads TGTGCCAGCAGCTTATGGGGGGGCGTTGCTGAGGAGACCCAGTACTTC. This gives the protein CASSLWGGVAEETQYF.

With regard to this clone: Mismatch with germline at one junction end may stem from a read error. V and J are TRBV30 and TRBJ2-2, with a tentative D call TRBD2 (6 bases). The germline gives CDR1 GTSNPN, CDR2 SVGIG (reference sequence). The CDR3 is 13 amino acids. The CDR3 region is CAWAGTATGKLFF. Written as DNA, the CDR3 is TGTGCCTGGGCGGGGACCGCGACCGGGAAGCTGTTTTTT.

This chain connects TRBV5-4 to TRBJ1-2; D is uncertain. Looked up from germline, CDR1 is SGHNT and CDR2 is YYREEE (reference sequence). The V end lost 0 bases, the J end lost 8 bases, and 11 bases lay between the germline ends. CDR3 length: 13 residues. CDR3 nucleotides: TGTGCCAGCAGCTTGGTGGCAGGTGGGGGCTACACCTTC. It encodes CASSLVAGGGYTF.

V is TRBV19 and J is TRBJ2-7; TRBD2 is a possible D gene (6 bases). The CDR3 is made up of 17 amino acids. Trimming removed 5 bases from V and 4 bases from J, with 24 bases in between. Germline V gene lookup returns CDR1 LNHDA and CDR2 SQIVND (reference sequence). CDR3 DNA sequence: TGTGCCAGTAGTTCCTCTCCCTACGGGGGACTCCAATACGAGCAGTACTTC. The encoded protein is CASSSSPYGGLQYEQYF.

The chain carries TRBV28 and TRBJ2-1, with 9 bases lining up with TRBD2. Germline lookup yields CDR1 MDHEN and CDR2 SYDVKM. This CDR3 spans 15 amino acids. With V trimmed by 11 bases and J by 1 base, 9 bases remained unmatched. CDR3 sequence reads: CAHARAGGSYNEQFF. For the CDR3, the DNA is TGTGCCCATGCTAGGGCGGGAGGGTCCTACAATGAGCAGTTCTTC.

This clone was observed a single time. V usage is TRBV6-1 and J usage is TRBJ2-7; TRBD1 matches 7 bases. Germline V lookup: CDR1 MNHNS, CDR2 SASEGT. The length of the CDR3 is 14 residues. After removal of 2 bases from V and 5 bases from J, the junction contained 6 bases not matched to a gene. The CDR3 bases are TGTGCCAGCAGTGAATCGACAGGGTCCCACGAGCAGTACTTC. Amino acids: CASSESTGSHEQYF.

CDR3 amino acids: CASSSQGRGEKLFF. The CDR3 DNA reads TGTGCCAGCAGTTCTCAGGGGAGGGGAGAAAAACTGTTTTTT. The chain carries TRBV6-5 and TRBJ1-4; D may be TRBD1 (6 bases). CDR3 length: 14 residues. The germline V gene has CDR1 MNHEY and CDR2 SVGAGI. V was shortened by 4 bases and J by 8 bases, with 14 bases between the two germline ends.

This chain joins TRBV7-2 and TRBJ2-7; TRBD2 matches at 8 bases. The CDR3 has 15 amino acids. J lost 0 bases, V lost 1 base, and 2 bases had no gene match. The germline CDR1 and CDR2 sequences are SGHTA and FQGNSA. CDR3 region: CASSLGLALSYEQYF. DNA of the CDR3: TGTGCCAGCAGCTTAGGACTAGCGCTCTCCTACGAGCAGTACTTC.

The CDR3 DNA reads as TGTGCCAGCAGTTTATCGATGGGGGCTCGCGAGCAGTACTTC. It yields the protein CASSLSMGAREQYF. The chain uses TRBV27 and TRBJ2-7, with D possibly matching TRBD1 (6 bases). The CDR3 sequence is 14 residues long. V lost 0 bases, J lost 6 bases, and 12 bases lay in between. Germline V gene data show CDR1 as MNHEY and CDR2 as SMNVEV (reference sequence).